Sequencing of this T cell receptor beta chain was carried out in a study of blood T cell repertoires in COVID-19 (dated by TCRdb to the early 2020s). The study in broad terms: Samples covering the acute and convalescent phases of COVID-19 were provided by collaborators in the United States, Italy and Spain. The material from the prospective study consisted of cDNA or gDNA derived from T cells, B-cell-depleted T cells, or PBMCs. Subjects who had been exposed to COVID-19, were actively infected with it, or had recovered from it provided the deeply sampled blood TCRbeta repertoires that made up the dataset. The repertoires were released in a freely available public database intended as a resource for research on the immune response to SARS-CoV-2. The samples were drawn from two sources: the first 160 participants of the ongoing ImmuneRACE study, and 1,000 to 1,500 subjects contributed by 6 global collaborators. The sample metadata nearly always contained a de-identified subject ID, COVID-19 status, age in years and sex. Where available, HLA class I and class II types were obtained from metadata supplied by the sample provider rather than from assay-based typing.

At one collaborating source in Seattle, patients were enrolled during active infection and were followed longitudinally through the course of disease. The collaborating institutions used their own protocols to collect whole blood in K2EDTA tubes. For TCRbeta analysis, collaborator samples were shipped as frozen whole blood, as isolated PBMCs, or as DNA extracted from either sample type. V loses 0 bases of germline sequence and J loses 4 bases, and the interval between the two ends is 10 bases. Including cysteine and phenylalanine, the CDR3 has 15 amino acids. Only CDR3 DNA remains: 45 bases, in frame from the first base. According to the germline V gene, CDR1 reads SGHRS and CDR2 reads YFSETQ. The full study reports these points: How much clinical and demographic metadata was included differed by source and by participant, and the metadata was provided uncurated.

Regarding this clone: Its recognized antigen is unknown. No base quality values were provided; no much bigger clone lies one nucleotide off.

TCRbeta CDR3 regions were amplified from genomic DNA by means of the immunoSEQ Assay, a bias-controlled multiplex PCR. Regarding the original processing steps: Within the assay, amplification of reference gene primers was used to estimate how many nucleated cells each sample contained. To quantify the absolute abundance of each unique TCRbeta CDR3 rearrangement, sequence reads were collapsed and filtered. For each sample, productive Simpson clonality was calculated as the square root of Simpson's diversity index over productive rearrangements. Not all clones reach the TCRdb copy of this immuneACCESS table, which keeps in-frame sequences only. Checked studies attribute under half of the gap to unresolved V genes and leave the rest unexplained. The D gene and trimming were derived from the DNA, and the V and J assignments and clone size from that table. In all, the sample holds fewer than 150,000 clones, and around 89% of those were seen once. The top ten constitute 3.8% of the sample.

The specimen sequenced was peripheral blood. This chain joins TRBV5-1 to TRBJ1-4; the best D guess is TRBD1, with 6 bases matching. The source of this sequence is a woman aged 55-69 years with COVID-19, enrolled during active disease. The CDR3 is CASSLDRADNEKLFF. The DNA is as follows: TGCGCCAGCAGCTTGGACAGGGCTGATAATGAAAAACTGTTTTTT.